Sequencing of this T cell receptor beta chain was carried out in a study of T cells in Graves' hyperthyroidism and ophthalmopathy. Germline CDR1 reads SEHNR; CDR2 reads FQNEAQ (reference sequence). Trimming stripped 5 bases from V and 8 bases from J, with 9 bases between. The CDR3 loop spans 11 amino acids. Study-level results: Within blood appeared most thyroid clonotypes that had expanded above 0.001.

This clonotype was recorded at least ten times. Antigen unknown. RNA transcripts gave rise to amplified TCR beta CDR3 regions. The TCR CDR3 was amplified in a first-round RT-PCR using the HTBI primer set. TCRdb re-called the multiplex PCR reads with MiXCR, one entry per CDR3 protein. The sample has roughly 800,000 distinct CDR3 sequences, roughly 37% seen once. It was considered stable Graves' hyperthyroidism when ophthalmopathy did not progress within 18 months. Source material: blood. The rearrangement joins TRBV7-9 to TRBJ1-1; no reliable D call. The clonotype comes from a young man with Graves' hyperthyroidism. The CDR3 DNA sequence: TGTGCCAGCAGCGAAGGCAGGGAAGCTTTCTTT. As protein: CASSEGREAFF.